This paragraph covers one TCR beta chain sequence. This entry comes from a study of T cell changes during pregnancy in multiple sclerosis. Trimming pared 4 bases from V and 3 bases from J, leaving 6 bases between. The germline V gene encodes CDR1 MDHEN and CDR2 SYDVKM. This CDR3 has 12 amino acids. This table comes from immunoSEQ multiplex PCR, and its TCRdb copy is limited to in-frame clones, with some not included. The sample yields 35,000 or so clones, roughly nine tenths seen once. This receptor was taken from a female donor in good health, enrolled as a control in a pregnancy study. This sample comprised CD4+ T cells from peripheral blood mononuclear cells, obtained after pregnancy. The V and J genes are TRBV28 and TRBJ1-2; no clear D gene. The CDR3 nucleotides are TGTGCCAGCAGTTCCTCGGACTATGGCTACACCTTC. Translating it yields CASSSSDYGYTF.